These 16 T cell receptor beta chains originate from one sample sequenced in a study of blood T cell repertoires in COVID-19. Sequencing used immunoSEQ multiplex PCR; TCRdb keeps in-frame clones, though not all of them. The sample includes about 89,000 clones, 90% to 95% of them seen just once. Specimen: peripheral blood. These receptors all stem from a human donor with active COVID-19. The donor label of this sample is uncertain.

The J gene is TRBJ2-1, the V gene TRBV18; TRBD2 agrees at 11 bases. Trimming cost V 2 bases and J 2 bases; bases outside gene matches: 5. CDR1 and CDR2 from the germline V gene are KGHSH and LQKENI. This CDR3 contains 17 residues. The CDR3 DNA follows: TGTGCCAGCTCACCAGTAGCGGGGGGGCTGACCTACAATGAGCAGTTCTTC. It specifies CASSPVAGGLTYNEQFF.

CDR3 in amino acids: CASSFGTAWGGELFF. For the CDR3, the DNA is TGTGCCAGCAGTTTTGGGACAGCCTGGGGAGGGGAGCTGTTTTTT. The chain has TRBV28 and TRBJ2-2; 7 positions agree with TRBD1. CDR3 length equals 15 residues. V lost 3 bases and J lost 8; bases outside the gene matches: 9. Per the germline V gene, CDR1 is MDHEN and CDR2 is SYDVKM.

The chain joins TRBV24-1 to TRBJ2-2; TRBD2 might be the D (5 bases). The germline V and J ends were trimmed by 3 bases and 2 bases, with 18 bases remaining between them. CDR3 length: 18 amino acids. Looked up from germline, CDR1 is KGHDR and CDR2 is SFDVKD. In nucleotides, the CDR3 is TGTGCCACCAGTGATCCGGGGTTAAGTGGGGATAACACCGGGGAGCTGTTTTTT. Its protein is CATSDPGLSGDNTGELFF.

This chain links TRBV2 with TRBJ2-6; 9 bases align to TRBD1. The V and J ends lost 8 bases and 2 bases, in that order; junction bases with no gene match: 7. The CDR3 runs 16 residues. From germline, CDR1 is SNHLY and CDR2 FYNNEI. The CDR3 region is CASGRGTGPGANVLTF. CDR3 nucleotides: TGTGCCAGCGGCCGAGGGACAGGGCCTGGGGCCAACGTCCTGACTTTC.

The chain recombines TRBV27 with TRBJ1-1; no firm D call. Germline V gene data show CDR1 as MNHEY and CDR2 as SMNVEV (reference sequence). V lost 2 bases to trimming and J lost 0 bases, with 4 bases between them. The CDR3 totals 13 residues. CDR3 nucleotides: TGTGCCAGCAGTTTACTTATGAACACTGAAGCTTTCTTT. This gives the protein CASSLLMNTEAFF.

The V and J genes are TRBV18 and TRBJ2-5; 7 bases align to TRBD2. Trimming took 2 bases from V and 2 from J; bases not matched to a gene: 11. The CDR3 covers 17 residues. Germline V CDR1 and CDR2: KGHSH, LQKENI. The CDR3 loop is CASSPGNIAGLQETQYF. The CDR3 DNA sequence: TGTGCCAGCTCACCAGGGAATATAGCGGGCCTACAAGAGACCCAGTACTTC.

This clone was seen only once. The chain is built from TRBV6-6 and TRBJ2-1, with D maybe TRBD2 (5 bases). The CDR3 consists of 12 residues. Germline loops: CDR1 MNHNY, CDR2 SVGAGI (reference sequence). Trimming left V 6 bases short and J 6 bases short, with 9 bases between. CDR3 protein: CASSLLVNEQFF. Written as DNA, the CDR3 is TGTGCCAGCAGCCTACTAGTCAATGAGCAGTTCTTC.

CDR3 region: CASSDRLVYEQYF. The DNA of the CDR3 is TGTGCCAGCAGCGACCGACTTGTCTACGAGCAGTACTTC. This rearrangement joins TRBV5-6 to TRBJ2-7; D call uncertain. The CDR3 totals 13 residues. The V and J ends lost 4 bases and 3 bases respectively, with 11 bases between them. Per the germline V gene, CDR1 is SGHDT and CDR2 is YYEEEE.

The chain recombines TRBV7-5 with TRBJ1-6; TRBD1 is the table's D call, not checked against the DNA. TRBV7-5 corresponds to a pseudogene. The CDR3 has 15 amino acids. CDR3 DNA sequence: TGTGCCAGAAGTTACGGGACAGGCAGTGGTTCACCCCTCCACTTT. It encodes CARSYGTGSGSPLHF.

Here the CDR3 DNA reads TGCGCCAGCAGCTTGTTAGGGGTTGACGTCCTGACTTTC. It yields the protein CASSLLGVDVLTF. The chain employs TRBV5-1 and TRBJ2-6; D is possibly TRBD1 (5 bases). Trimming removed 1 base at V and 11 bases at J, with 10 bases between. CDR1 is SGHRS and CDR2 is YFSETQ in the germline V gene. The CDR3 is 13 amino acids.

The chain links TRBV28 to TRBJ2-1, with 13 bases fitting TRBD2. The CDR3 sequence is 17 residues long. After removal of 1 base from V and 9 bases from J, the junction contained 9 bases not matched to a gene. Germline V lookup: CDR1 MDHEN, CDR2 SYDVKM. DNA of the CDR3: TGTGCCAGCAGTTTATTCAAACTAGCGGGGGGGCCGAGTGAGCAGTTCTTC. Translation: CASSLFKLAGGPSEQFF.

The rearrangement uses TRBV6-5 and TRBJ1-3, with D maybe TRBD1 (5 bases). The V end was cut by 6 bases, the J end by 8 bases, with 8 bases between. The CDR3 sequence is 11 residues long. Germline V gene lookup returns CDR1 MNHEY and CDR2 SVGAGI. CDR3 nucleotides: TGTGCCAGCAGAGGGGTGGACACCATATATTTT. This gives the protein CASRGVDTIYF.

The rearrangement links TRBV18 to TRBJ2-2; 7 bases align to TRBD1. The germline V gene encodes CDR1 KGHSH and CDR2 LQKENI. With V trimmed by 1 base and J by 6 bases, 8 bases remained unmatched. The CDR3 length is 16 residues. CDR3 DNA sequence: TGTGCCAGCTCACCACAGGGGGCATTGGTGGCCGGGGAGCTGTTTTTT. As protein: CASSPQGALVAGELFF.

The chain is built from TRBV9 and TRBJ1-2; 7 nucleotides agree with TRBD1. CDR1 SGDLS and CDR2 YYNGEE come from the germline V gene. The CDR3 sequence is 14 residues long. V lost 10 bases to trimming and J lost 2 bases; unmatched junction nucleotides: 11. CDR3 loop: CASTLGGQNYGYTF. The CDR3 DNA is TGTGCCTCCACGTTAGGGGGACAGAACTATGGCTACACCTTC.

This clone has a single count. The CDR3 protein is CASSTGLAGVQGEQYF. The CDR3 region has the DNA TGTGCCAGTAGTACCGGACTAGCGGGGGTGCAGGGCGAGCAGTACTTC. The chain combines TRBV19 with TRBJ2-7; TRBD2 aligns across 13 bases. This CDR3 contains 16 residues. The germline CDR1 and CDR2 sequences are LNHDA and SQIVND (reference sequence). V lost 4 bases, J lost 6 bases, and 9 bases stayed unmatched.

This sequence joins TRBV6-5 and TRBJ1-5; maybe TRBD1 (5 bases). The germline V gene has CDR1 MNHEY and CDR2 SVGAGI. The ends were cut back, 7 bases at V and 3 bases at J, with 10 bases in the middle. This CDR3 spans 13 amino acids. The CDR3 bases are TGTGCCAGCATCGGACACCCCAATCAGCCCCAGCATTTT. It yields the protein CASIGHPNQPQHF.